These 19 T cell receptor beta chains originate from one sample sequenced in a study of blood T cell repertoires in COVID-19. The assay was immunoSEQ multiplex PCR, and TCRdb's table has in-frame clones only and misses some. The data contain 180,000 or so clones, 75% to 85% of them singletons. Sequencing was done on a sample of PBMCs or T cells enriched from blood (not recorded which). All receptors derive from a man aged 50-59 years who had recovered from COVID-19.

In DNA, the CDR3 is TGTGCCAGCAGTGAACTTGAGGCGAACACTGAAGCTTTCTTT. It translates to CASSELEANTEAFF. The rearrangement uses TRBV2 and TRBJ1-1; D remains ambiguous. V dropped 2 bases and J dropped 1 base, with 8 bases sitting between them. Germline-derived CDR1 and CDR2 are SNHLY and FYNNEI. CDR3 length equals 14 residues. Full variable domain (rest looked up from reference TRBV2 and TRBJ1-1): EPEVTQTPSHQVTQMGQEVILRCVPISNHLYFYWYRQILGQKVEFLVSFYNNEISEKSEIFDDQFSVERPDGSNFTLKIRSTKLEDSAMYFCASSELEANTEAFFGQGTRLTVV.

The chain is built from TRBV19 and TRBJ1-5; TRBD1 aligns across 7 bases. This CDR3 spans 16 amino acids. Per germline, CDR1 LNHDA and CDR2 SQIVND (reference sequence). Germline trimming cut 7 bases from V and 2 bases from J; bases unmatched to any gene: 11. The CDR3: CASTDFEGAGNQPQHF. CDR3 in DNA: TGTGCCAGTACCGACTTTGAGGGGGCAGGCAATCAGCCCCAGCATTTT.

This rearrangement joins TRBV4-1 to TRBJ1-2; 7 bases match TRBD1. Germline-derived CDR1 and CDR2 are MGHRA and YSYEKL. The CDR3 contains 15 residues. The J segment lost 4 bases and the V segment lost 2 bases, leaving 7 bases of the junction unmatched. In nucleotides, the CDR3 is TGCGCCAGCAGCCAAAGAACAGGGGCTTTCTATGGCTACACCTTC. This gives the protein CASSQRTGAFYGYTF.

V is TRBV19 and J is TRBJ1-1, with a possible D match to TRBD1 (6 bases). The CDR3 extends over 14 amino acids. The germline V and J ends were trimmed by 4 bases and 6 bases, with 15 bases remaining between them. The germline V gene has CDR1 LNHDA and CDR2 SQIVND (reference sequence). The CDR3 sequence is CASSTQGGRAEAFF. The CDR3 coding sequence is TGTGCCAGTAGTACTCAAGGGGGACGCGCTGAAGCTTTCTTT.

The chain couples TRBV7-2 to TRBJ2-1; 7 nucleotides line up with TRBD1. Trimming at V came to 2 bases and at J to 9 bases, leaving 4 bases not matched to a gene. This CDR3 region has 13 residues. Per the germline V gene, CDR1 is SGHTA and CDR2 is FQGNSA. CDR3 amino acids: CASSLFAGGEQFF. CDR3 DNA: TGTGCCAGCAGCTTATTTGCAGGGGGTGAGCAGTTCTTC.

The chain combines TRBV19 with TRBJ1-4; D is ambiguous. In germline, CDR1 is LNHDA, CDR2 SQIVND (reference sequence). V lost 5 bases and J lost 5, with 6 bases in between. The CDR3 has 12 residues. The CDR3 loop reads CASSFGNEKLFF. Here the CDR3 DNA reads TGTGCCAGTAGTTTCGGGAATGAAAAACTGTTTTTT.

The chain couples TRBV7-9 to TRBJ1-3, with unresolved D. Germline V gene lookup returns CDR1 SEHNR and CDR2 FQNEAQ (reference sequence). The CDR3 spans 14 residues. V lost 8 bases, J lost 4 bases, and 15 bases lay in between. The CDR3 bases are TGTGCCAGCCGCGGTGGCTTGTTCGGAAACACCATATATTTT. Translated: CASRGGLFGNTIYF.

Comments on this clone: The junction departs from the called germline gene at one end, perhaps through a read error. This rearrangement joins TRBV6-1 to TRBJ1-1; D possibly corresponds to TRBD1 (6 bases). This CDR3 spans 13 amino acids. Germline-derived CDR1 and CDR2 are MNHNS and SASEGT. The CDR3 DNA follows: TGTGCCAGCAGAGAAGTCACAGGGAATGAAGCTTTCTTT. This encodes CASREVTGNEAFF.

In nucleotides, the CDR3 is TGTGCCAGCAGCTACGTAGTTTTTGACAGGGTTCCTTTCTTT. Its translation is CASSYVVFDRVPFF. The chain links TRBV11-2 to TRBJ1-1; 7 positions agree with TRBD1. The CDR3 has 14 amino acids. V gave up 4 bases and J gave up 12 bases; unmatched junction bases: 14. In germline, CDR1 is SGHAT, CDR2 FQNNGV. The whole variable domain, remainder taken from reference TRBV11-2 and TRBJ1-1, is EAGVAQSPRYKIIEKRQSVAFWCNPISGHATLYWYQQILGQGPKLLIQFQNNGVVDDSQLPKDRFSAERLKGVDSTLKIQPAKLEDSAVYLCASSYVVFDRVPFFGQGTRLTVV.

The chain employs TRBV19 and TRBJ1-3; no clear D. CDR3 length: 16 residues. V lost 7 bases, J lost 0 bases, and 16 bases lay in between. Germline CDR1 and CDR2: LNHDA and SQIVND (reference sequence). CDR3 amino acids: CASIPGRTLSGNTIYF. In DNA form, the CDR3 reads TGTGCCAGTATCCCGGGCAGGACTCTCTCTGGAAACACCATATATTTT.

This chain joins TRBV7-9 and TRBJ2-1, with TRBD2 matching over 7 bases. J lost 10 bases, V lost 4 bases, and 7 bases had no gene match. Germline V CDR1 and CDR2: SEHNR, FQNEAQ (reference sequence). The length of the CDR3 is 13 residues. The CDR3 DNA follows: TGTGCCAGCAGCTGGGGAGAGGGAGGGGAGCAGTTCTTC. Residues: CASSWGEGGEQFF.

The CDR3 nucleotides read TGTGCCAGCAGGGACAGGGACAGCACTGAAGCTTTCTTT. Protein sequence: CASRDRDSTEAFF. This chain joins TRBV3-1 (or the pseudogene TRBV3-2) and TRBJ1-1; TRBD1 aligns across 8 bases. From germline, CDR1 is LGHDT and CDR2 YNNKEL (reference sequence). V lost 6 bases, J lost 4 bases, and 4 bases stayed unmatched. The CDR3 consists of 13 residues.

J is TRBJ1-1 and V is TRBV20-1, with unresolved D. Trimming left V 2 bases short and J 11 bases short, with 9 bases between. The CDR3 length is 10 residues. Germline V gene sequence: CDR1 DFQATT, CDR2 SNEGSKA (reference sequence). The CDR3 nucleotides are TGCAGTGCTAGACTTAGTGCGGCTTTCTTT. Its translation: CSARLSAAFF.

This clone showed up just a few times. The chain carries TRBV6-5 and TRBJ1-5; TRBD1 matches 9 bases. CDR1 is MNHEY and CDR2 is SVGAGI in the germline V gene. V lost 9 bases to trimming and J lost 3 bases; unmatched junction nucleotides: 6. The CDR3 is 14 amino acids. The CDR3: CARQGAEANQPQHF. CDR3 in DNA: TGTGCCAGACAGGGGGCGGAAGCCAATCAGCCCCAGCATTTT.

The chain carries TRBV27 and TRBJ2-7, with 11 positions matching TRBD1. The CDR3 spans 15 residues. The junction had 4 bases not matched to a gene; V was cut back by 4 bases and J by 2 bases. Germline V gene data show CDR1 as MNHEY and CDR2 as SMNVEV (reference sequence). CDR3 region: CASSWTGGRAYEQYF. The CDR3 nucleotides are TGTGCCAGCAGTTGGACAGGGGGCAGGGCCTACGAGCAGTACTTC.

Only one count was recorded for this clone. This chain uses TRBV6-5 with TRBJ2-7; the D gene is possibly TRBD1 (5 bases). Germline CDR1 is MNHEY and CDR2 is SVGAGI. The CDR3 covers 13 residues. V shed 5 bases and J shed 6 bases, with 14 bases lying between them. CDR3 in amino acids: CASSNGRDVEQYF. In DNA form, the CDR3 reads TGTGCCAGCAGTAACGGCAGGGATGTCGAGCAGTACTTC.

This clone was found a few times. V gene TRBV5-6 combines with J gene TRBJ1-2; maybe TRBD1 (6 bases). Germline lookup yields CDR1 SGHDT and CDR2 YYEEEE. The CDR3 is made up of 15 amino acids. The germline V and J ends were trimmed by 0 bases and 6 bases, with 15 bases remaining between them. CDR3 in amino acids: CASSLARGPYHGYTF. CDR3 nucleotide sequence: TGTGCCAGCAGCTTGGCCAGGGGACCCTACCATGGCTACACCTTC.

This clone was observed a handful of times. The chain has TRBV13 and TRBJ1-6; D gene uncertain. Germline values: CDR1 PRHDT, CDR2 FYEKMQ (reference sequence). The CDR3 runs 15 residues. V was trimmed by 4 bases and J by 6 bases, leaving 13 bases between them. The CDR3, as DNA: TGTGCCAGCAGCTCAACCGACTTAGGTAATTCACCCCTCCACTTT. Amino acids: CASSSTDLGNSPLHF.

In DNA form, the CDR3 reads TGCGCCAGCAGCCAAGGCGGACACCAACTCGCCAATCAGCCCCAGCATTTT. Its protein is CASSQGGHQLANQPQHF. The chain joins TRBV4-1 to TRBJ1-5; a weak D match, TRBD1 (5 bases). Trimming removed 1 base from V and 3 bases from J, with 16 bases in between. In germline, CDR1 is MGHRA, CDR2 YSYEKL. The CDR3 loop spans 17 amino acids.